This TCR beta chain appears in the sequencing data of a study of blood T cell repertoires in COVID-19. Study-wide context: Sample material is recorded as cDNA or gDNA derived from T cells, B-cell-depleted T cells, or PBMCs.

The method was immunoSEQ multiplex PCR; TCRdb's version includes in-frame clones alone and lacks a portion of them. Of around 300,000 clones listed, 80% to 90% were seen once; the top ten hold about 5%. Adults between roughly 18 and 95 years of age took part from about two dozen US areas. Two negative PCRs, clearance, or symptom resolution characterized the recovered Cohort 3 donors. Germline loops: CDR1 MNHEY, CDR2 SVGAGI. Trimming cost V 2 bases and J 3 bases, with 10 bases left between them. The CDR3 spans 14 residues. The origin of this receptor is a man aged 30-40 years who had recovered from COVID-19. V is TRBV6-5 and J is TRBJ1-2; D is perhaps TRBD1 (6 bases). Sequences were obtained from PBMCs or T cells enriched from blood (not recorded which). The CDR3: CASSYRGGYYGYTF. Written as DNA, the CDR3 is TGTGCCAGCAGTTACAGGGGGGGGTACTATGGCTACACCTTC.